This T cell receptor beta chain emerged from a study of CD8 T cell repertoires and HIV-1 epitope variants. Whole-study context: Tested: three Gag epitope families, Nef HW9 and YT9. Enriched T cells were co-cultured with equal autologous T cell-negative cells.

Points from the study as a whole: Eight to ten TCR beta clonotypes were antigen-specific, 6 or 7 apparently recognizing autologous or escape variants.

Regarding this clone: What it recognizes is unknown.

Data came from immunoSEQ multiplex PCR; TCRdb stores just in-frame clones and leaves some out. The sample has 4,800 or so clones; about 67% are singletons. Sequencing input: cultured CD8+ T cells derived from PBMCs. The receptor was derived from a male donor with HIV.

The CDR3 is CASSPRTGVESPLHF. The CDR3 coding sequence is TGTGCCAGCAGCCCGAGGACAGGAGTAGAGTCACCCCTCCACTTT. V gene TRBV7-8 combines with J gene TRBJ1-6; 7 bases fit TRBD1. The CDR3 is made up of 15 amino acids. Per the germline V gene, CDR1 is SGHVS and CDR2 is FQNEAQ. V lost 5 bases, J lost 10 bases, and 11 bases stayed unmatched.